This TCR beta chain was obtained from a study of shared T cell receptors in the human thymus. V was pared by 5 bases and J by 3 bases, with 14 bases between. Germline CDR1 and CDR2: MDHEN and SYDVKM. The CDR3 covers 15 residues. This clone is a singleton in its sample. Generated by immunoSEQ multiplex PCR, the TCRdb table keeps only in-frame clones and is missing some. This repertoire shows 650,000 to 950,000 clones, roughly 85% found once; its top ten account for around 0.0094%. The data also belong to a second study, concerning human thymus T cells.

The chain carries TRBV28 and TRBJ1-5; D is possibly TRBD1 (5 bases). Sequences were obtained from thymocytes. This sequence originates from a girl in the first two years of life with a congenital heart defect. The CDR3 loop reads CASSRRGTYNQPQHF. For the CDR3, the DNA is TGTGCCAGCAGTCGTCGGGGGACCTACAATCAGCCCCAGCATTTT.